The text below deals with one T cell receptor (beta chain). Original processing methods: Reference gene primer amplification in the assay estimated nucleated cell counts. Assay: immunoSEQ multiplex PCR; the TCRdb copy retains only in-frame clones and omits some. V, J and clone size reflect that table, while D and trimming were determined from the DNA. The table lists approximately 130,000 clones, more than 80% of them singletons. The data originate from a study of blood T cell repertoires in COVID-19. Study overall: COVID-19 samples from acute and convalescent phases originated in the United States, Italy and Spain. Sources were T cells, B-cell-depleted T cells, or PBMCs; the material itself was cDNA or gDNA.

The CDR3 totals 14 residues. The V end lost 4 bases, the J end lost 7 bases, and 14 bases lay between the germline ends. The germline gives CDR1 LNHNV, CDR2 YYDKDF (reference sequence). This clonotype was obtained from a man between 65 and 85 years old with active or convalescent COVID-19. The chain couples TRBV15 to TRBJ2-4, with D possibly being TRBD1 (5 bases). The material sequenced was peripheral blood. The CDR3 spells CATSNRQMSNIQYF. CDR3 DNA sequence: TGTGCCACCAGCAACCGACAGATGAGCAACATTCAGTACTTC. Looking up the rest from reference TRBV15 and TRBJ2-4 gives the full variable domain: DAMVIQNPRYQVTQFGKPVTLSCSQTLNHNVMYWYQQKSSQAPKLLFHYYDKDFNNEADTPDNFQSRRPNTSFCFLDIRSPGLGDTAMYLCATSNRQMSNIQYFGAGTRLSVL.